The 7 T cell receptor beta chains reported below all come from one sample, sequenced in a study of cytomegalovirus exposure and HLA in healthy donors. A multiplex PCR was run with 60 Vbeta primers and 13 Jbeta primers. The data were produced by immunoSEQ multiplex PCR, yet TCRdb's version contains in-frame clones alone and is incomplete. The data include 60,000 or so clones; the top ten clones carry approximately 10%. Sequencing was done on a sample of PBMCs. The receptors come from a man in his fifties in good health and CMV-seropositive.

V is TRBV19 and J is TRBJ2-7; tentatively, D is TRBD2 (6 bases). Germline V gives CDR1 LNHDA, CDR2 SQIVND (reference sequence). V was trimmed by 1 base and J by 0 bases, leaving 7 bases between them. CDR3 length: 14 residues. The CDR3 reads CASSIGLDSYEQYF. CDR3 in DNA: TGTGCCAGTAGTATAGGACTAGACTCCTACGAGCAGTACTTC.

The chain joins TRBV6-6 to TRBJ1-5; the match to TRBD1 covers 9 bases. Germline loops: CDR1 MNHNY, CDR2 SVGAGI (reference sequence). The CDR3 totals 15 residues. V shed 2 bases and J 4 bases; nucleotides not matched to a gene: 3. CDR3 sequence: CASSYPGTGNQPQHF. DNA for the CDR3: TGTGCCAGCAGTTACCCCGGGACAGGGAATCAGCCCCAGCATTTT.

The chain links TRBV7-9 to TRBJ2-3; the D gene is possibly TRBD1 (5 bases). This CDR3 is built from 14 residues. Trimming removed 1 base at V and 3 bases at J, with 8 bases between. CDR1 SEHNR and CDR2 FQNEAQ come from the germline V gene (reference sequence). Written as DNA, the CDR3 is TGTGCCAGCAGCTTAGGGGCAGGGACAGATACGCAGTATTTT. This gives the protein CASSLGAGTDTQYF.

The chain has TRBV9 and TRBJ2-3; 7 nucleotides line up with TRBD1. Germline lookup yields CDR1 SGDLS and CDR2 YYNGEE. With 3 bases clipped from V and 1 base from J, the junction kept 5 bases outside the gene matches. The CDR3 runs 15 residues. CDR3 nucleotides: TGTGCCAGCAGCGCCCAGAGGGGGCGCACAGATACGCAGTATTTT. Its protein is CASSAQRGRTDTQYF.

This chain connects TRBV5-1 to TRBJ2-5, with 7 bases matching TRBD1. Germline V gene data show CDR1 as SGHRS and CDR2 as YFSETQ. The V gene end was trimmed by 2 bases and the J gene end by 4 bases; junction bases not matched to a gene: 11. The CDR3 loop spans 16 amino acids. The CDR3: CASSLGTANPRETQYF. The CDR3 DNA reads as TGCGCCAGCAGCTTAGGGACAGCAAACCCCCGAGAGACCCAGTACTTC.

The V gene is TRBV18, the J gene TRBJ1-2; 7 bases are shared with TRBD1. The CDR3 totals 14 residues. Germline loops: CDR1 KGHSH, CDR2 LQKENI. With V trimmed by 3 bases and J by 4 bases, 5 bases remained unmatched. The CDR3 sequence is CASSPARDSYGYTF. The CDR3 DNA reads TGTGCCAGCTCACCCGCCAGGGACAGCTATGGCTACACCTTC.

This chain links TRBV29-1 with TRBJ1-1, with D possibly being TRBD1 (5 bases). Germline CDR1 reads SQVTM; CDR2 reads ANQGSEA. V lost 4 bases, J lost 4 bases, and 16 bases lay in between. CDR3 size: 14 residues. CDR3 in DNA: TGCAGCGTTGGGGGTCCAGGCCAGGGCACTGAAGCTTTCTTT. Protein product: CSVGGPGQGTEAFF.